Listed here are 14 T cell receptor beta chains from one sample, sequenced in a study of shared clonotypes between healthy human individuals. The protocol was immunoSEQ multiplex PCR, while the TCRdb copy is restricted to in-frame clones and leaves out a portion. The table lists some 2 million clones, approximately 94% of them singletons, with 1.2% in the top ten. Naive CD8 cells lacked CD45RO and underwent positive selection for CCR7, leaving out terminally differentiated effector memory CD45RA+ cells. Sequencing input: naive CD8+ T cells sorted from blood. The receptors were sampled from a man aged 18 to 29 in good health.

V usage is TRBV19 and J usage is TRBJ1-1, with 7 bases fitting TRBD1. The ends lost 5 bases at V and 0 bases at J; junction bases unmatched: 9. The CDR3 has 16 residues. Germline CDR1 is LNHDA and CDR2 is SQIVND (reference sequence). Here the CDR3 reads CASSGPQGDMNTEAFF. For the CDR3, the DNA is TGTGCCAGTAGTGGTCCCCAGGGGGACATGAACACTGAAGCTTTCTTT.

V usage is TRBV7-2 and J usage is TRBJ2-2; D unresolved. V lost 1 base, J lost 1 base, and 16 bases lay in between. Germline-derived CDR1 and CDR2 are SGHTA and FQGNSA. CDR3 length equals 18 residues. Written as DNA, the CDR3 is TGTGCCAGCAGCTTAGAAGATAACGCAGGCCTGAACACCGGGGAGCTGTTTTTT. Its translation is CASSLEDNAGLNTGELFF.

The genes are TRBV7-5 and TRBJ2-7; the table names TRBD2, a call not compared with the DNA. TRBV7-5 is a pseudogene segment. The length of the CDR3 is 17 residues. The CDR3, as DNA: TGTGCCAGAAGCCATCCGACTAGCGGGGGGCCCTCCTACGAGCAGTACTTC. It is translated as CARSHPTSGGPSYEQYF.

The DNA of the CDR3 is TGTGCCAGCAGCCAGCAGGACAGGGGGCAAGAGACCCAGTACTTC. This gives the protein CASSQQDRGQETQYF. The chain combines TRBV5-4 with TRBJ2-5, with 10 bases matching TRBD1. Per germline, CDR1 SGHNT and CDR2 YYREEE (reference sequence). CDR3 length equals 15 residues. The V segment lost 4 bases and the J segment 2 bases; nucleotides outside the gene matches: 5.

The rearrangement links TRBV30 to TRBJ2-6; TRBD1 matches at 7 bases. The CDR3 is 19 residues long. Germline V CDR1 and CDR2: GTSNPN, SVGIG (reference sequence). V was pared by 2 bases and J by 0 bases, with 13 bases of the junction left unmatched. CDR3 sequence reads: CAWSLSPGQFYSGANVLTF. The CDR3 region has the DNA TGTGCCTGGAGTCTAAGCCCGGGACAGTTCTACTCTGGGGCCAACGTCCTGACTTTC.

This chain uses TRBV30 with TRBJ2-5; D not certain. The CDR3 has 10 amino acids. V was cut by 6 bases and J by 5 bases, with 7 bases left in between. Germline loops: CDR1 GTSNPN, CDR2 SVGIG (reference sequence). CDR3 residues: CACLGETQYF. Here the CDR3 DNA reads TGTGCCTGTCTGGGGGAGACCCAGTACTTC.

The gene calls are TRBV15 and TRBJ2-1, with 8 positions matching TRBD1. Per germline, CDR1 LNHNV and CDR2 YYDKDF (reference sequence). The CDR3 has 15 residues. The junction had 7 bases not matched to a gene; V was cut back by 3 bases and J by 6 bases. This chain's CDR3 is CATSSGQGSPNEQFF. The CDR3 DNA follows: TGTGCCACCAGCAGCGGACAGGGTTCACCCAATGAGCAGTTCTTC. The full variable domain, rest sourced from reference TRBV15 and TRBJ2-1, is DAMVIQNPRYQVTQFGKPVTLSCSQTLNHNVMYWYQQKSSQAPKLLFHYYDKDFNNEADTPDNFQSRRPNTSFCFLDIRSPGLGDTAMYLCATSSGQGSPNEQFFGPGTRLTVL.

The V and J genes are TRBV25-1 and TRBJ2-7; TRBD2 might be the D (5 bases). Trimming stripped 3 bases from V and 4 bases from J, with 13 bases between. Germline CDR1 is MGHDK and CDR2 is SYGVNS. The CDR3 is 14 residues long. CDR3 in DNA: TGTGCCAGCAGTGATGCTCTAGCAGAATACGAGCAGTACTTC. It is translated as CASSDALAEYEQYF.

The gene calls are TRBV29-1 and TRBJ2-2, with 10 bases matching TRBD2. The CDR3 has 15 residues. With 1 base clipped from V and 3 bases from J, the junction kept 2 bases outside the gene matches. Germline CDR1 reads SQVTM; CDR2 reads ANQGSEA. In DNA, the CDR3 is TGCAGCGTTGAAGGACTAGCGGGTGACACCGGGGAGCTGTTTTTT. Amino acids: CSVEGLAGDTGELFF.

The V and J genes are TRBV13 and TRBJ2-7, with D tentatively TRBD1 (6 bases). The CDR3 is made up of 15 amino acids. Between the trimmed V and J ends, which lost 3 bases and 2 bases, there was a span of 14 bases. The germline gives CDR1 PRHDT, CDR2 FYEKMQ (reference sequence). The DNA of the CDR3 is TGTGCCAGCAGCTTCACTCTGGACAGTACCTACGAGCAGTACTTC. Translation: CASSFTLDSTYEQYF.

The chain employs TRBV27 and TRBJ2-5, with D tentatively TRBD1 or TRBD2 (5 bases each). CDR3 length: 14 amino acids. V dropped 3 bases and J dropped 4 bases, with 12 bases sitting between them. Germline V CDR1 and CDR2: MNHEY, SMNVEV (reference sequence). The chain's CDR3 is CASSFEPGGETQYF. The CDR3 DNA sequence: TGTGCCAGCAGTTTTGAACCTGGGGGAGAGACCCAGTACTTC.

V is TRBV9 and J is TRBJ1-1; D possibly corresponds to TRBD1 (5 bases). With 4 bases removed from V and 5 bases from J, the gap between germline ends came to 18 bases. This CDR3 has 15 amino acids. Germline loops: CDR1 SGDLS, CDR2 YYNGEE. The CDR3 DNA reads TGTGCCAGCAGCCTTCTCGGGGGAGGAGGGACTGAAGCTTTCTTT. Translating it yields CASSLLGGGGTEAFF.

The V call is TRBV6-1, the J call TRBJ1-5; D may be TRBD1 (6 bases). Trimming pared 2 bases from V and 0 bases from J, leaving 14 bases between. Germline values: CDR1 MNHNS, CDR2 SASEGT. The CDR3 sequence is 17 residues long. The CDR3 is CASSEWEGGYSNQPQHF. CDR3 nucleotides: TGTGCCAGCAGTGAATGGGAGGGGGGATATAGCAATCAGCCCCAGCATTTT.

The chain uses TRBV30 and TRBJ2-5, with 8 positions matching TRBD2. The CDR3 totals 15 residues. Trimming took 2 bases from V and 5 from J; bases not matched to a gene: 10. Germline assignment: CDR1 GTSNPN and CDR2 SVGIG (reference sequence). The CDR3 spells CAWSLHAGGGETQYF. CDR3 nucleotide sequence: TGTGCCTGGAGTCTACATGCGGGGGGAGGGGAGACCCAGTACTTC.